This T cell receptor (beta chain) was sequenced during a study of memory CD4+ T cells and cytomegalovirus serostatus. Single viable CD3+CD4+CD8-CD45RO+ cells were sorted as the memory CD4+ T cells. Assay: immunoSEQ multiplex PCR; the TCRdb copy retains only in-frame clones and omits some. The repertoire holds some 41,000 clones, with roughly 77% as singletons. Sequences were obtained from memory CD4+ T cells from blood. The sequence was obtained from an adult in good health and CMV-seronegative.

The CDR3 DNA sequence: TGTGCCTGGAGCCGGACAGGAGACTATGGCTACACCTTC. Protein product: CAWSRTGDYGYTF. The rearrangement joins TRBV30 to TRBJ1-2, with 7 bases identical to TRBD1. CDR3 size: 13 residues. Germline V CDR1 and CDR2: GTSNPN, SVGIG (reference sequence). Trimming removed 3 bases from V and 3 bases from J; junction bases left unmatched: 4.